One sample yielded the 9 T cell receptor beta chains listed below, sequenced in a study of cytomegalovirus exposure and HLA in healthy donors. Primers included in the PCR were 60 Vbeta and 13 Jbeta primers. The assay was immunoSEQ multiplex PCR, and TCRdb's table has in-frame clones only and misses some. The data contain some 120,000 clones, 70% to 85% of them singletons. Sequencing was done on a sample of PBMCs. The source is a woman in her thirties or forties in good health and CMV-seropositive.

The V and J genes are TRBV11-2 and TRBJ2-3; D perhaps matches TRBD2 (6 bases). Germline values: CDR1 SGHAT, CDR2 FQNNGV. V lost 3 bases to trimming and J lost 4 bases, with 17 bases between them. CDR3 length: 16 residues. The CDR3 DNA sequence: TGTGCCAGCAGCTTCACCGGGACGGGAGAGGCAGATACGCAGTATTTT. This translates into CASSFTGTGEADTQYF.

This clone was observed a few times. The chain combines TRBV2 with TRBJ2-3; D might be TRBD1 (5 bases). The CDR3 length is 15 residues. V gave up 1 base and J gave up 2 bases, with 10 bases separating them. The V gene's germline CDR1 is SNHLY and CDR2 FYNNEI. As DNA, the CDR3 is TGTGCCAGCAGTGAAGGGTACAGGAACACAGATACGCAGTATTTT. Its translation is CASSEGYRNTDTQYF.

The rearrangement links TRBV18 to TRBJ2-2; perhaps TRBD1 as D (6 bases). The ends were cut back, 4 bases at V and 7 bases at J, with 16 bases in the middle. Germline V lookup: CDR1 KGHSH, CDR2 LQKENI. CDR3 size: 15 residues. This CDR3 is CASSQNRAPDGELFF. The DNA for the CDR3 is TGTGCCAGCTCACAAAACAGGGCTCCTGACGGGGAGCTGTTTTTT. The full variable domain, rest sourced from reference TRBV18 and TRBJ2-2, is NAGVMQNPRHLVRRRGQEARLRCSPMKGHSHVYWYRQLPEEGLKFMVYLQKENIIDESGMPKERFSAEFPKEGPSILRIQQVVRGDSAAYFCASSQNRAPDGELFFGEGSRLTVL.

This chain uses TRBV9 with TRBJ2-5, with D hard to call. The CDR3 consists of 14 residues. The V and J ends lost 0 bases and 1 base respectively, with 7 bases between them. In germline, CDR1 is SGDLS, CDR2 YYNGEE. CDR3 bases: TGTGCCAGCAGCGTAGATACAAGCCAAGAGACCCAGTACTTC. It yields the protein CASSVDTSQETQYF.

This chain uses TRBV19 with TRBJ2-3; TRBD2 might be the D (6 bases). CDR3 length: 16 residues. Germline assignment: CDR1 LNHDA and CDR2 SQIVND (reference sequence). Trimming left V 6 bases short and J 1 base short, with 17 bases between. The CDR3 spells CASSDSRASGTDTQYF. The CDR3 nucleotides read TGTGCCAGTAGCGACAGTCGCGCTAGCGGCACAGATACGCAGTATTTT.

This chain joins TRBV5-1 and TRBJ2-3; D ambiguous. Germline V gene lookup returns CDR1 SGHRS and CDR2 YFSETQ. This CDR3 is built from 13 residues. Deletions cut 2 bases from V and 3 bases from J, with 7 bases between. The CDR3 region is CASSFSGTDTQYF. The CDR3 coding sequence is TGCGCCAGCAGCTTTTCCGGGACAGATACGCAGTATTTT. Drawing the rest from reference TRBV5-1 and TRBJ2-3, the complete variable domain is KAGVTQTPRYLIKTRGQQVTLSCSPISGHRSVSWYQQTPGQGLQFLFEYFSETQRNKGNFPGRFSGRQFSNSRSEMNVSTLELGDSALYLCASSFSGTDTQYFGPGTRLTVL.

The V call is TRBV27, the J call TRBJ2-1; 9 bases agree with TRBD2. The trim removed 2 bases at V and 7 bases at J, leaving 6 bases unmatched. CDR3 length: 15 amino acids. CDR1 and CDR2 (germline): MNHEY, SMNVEV (reference sequence). This CDR3 reads CASSLNSGSGNEQFF. For the CDR3, the DNA is TGTGCCAGCAGTTTAAATAGCGGGAGTGGGAATGAGCAGTTCTTC.

The V call is TRBV11-2, the J call TRBJ1-3; a weak D match, TRBD1 (5 bases). This CDR3 has 14 amino acids. CDR1 and CDR2 from the germline V gene are SGHAT and FQNNGV. V lost 4 bases and J 8 bases, leaving 15 bases between the germline ends. The CDR3 DNA sequence: TGTGCCAGCAGCTCGACAGATGACGGACACACCATATATTTT. Residues: CASSSTDDGHTIYF.

V gene TRBV5-6 combines with J gene TRBJ1-3; D gene uncertain. V lost 0 bases and J lost 3, with 10 bases in between. This CDR3 comprises 15 residues. CDR1 is SGHDT, CDR2 YYEEEE, per germline. CDR3 sequence: CASSLAVAGGNTIYF. In DNA form, the CDR3 reads TGTGCCAGCAGCTTGGCCGTGGCAGGTGGAAACACCATATATTTT.